Listed below are T cell receptor beta chains from one sample, sequenced in a study of cytomegalovirus exposure and HLA in healthy donors. Using immunoSEQ multiplex PCR, the repertoire was profiled, and TCRdb retains in-frame clones only, with some absent. The data contain approximately 130,000 clones, 70% to 90% of them singletons. The specimen was PBMCs. The receptors were gathered from a man aged 35 to 55 in good health and CMV-seronegative. Each CDR3 is given with its conserved first and last residue. D genes are given only for firm matches. Where a row states a size, it is once, few, many or the class of an expanded clone; other rows omit it.

len	v_gene	abundance	d_gene	j_gene	CDR3aa	CDR3nt
13	TRBV5-4	once	NA	TRBJ2-7	CASSSSSSYEQYF	TGTGCCAGCAGCTCGTCTAGCTCCTACGAGCAGTACTTC
14	TRBV6-1	NA	NA	TRBJ2-3	CASHRRGSTDTQYF	TGTGCCAGCCACCGTAGGGGCAGCACAGATACGCAGTATTTT
13	TRBV29-1	NA	TRBD1	TRBJ1-1	CSASQGGGTEAFF	TGCAGCGCTTCACAGGGGGGAGGCACTGAAGCTTTCTTT
13	TRBV19	NA	NA	TRBJ1-5	CASSGNRGQPQHF	TGTGCCAGTAGTGGGAACCGGGGGCAGCCCCAGCATTTT
16	TRBV29-1	NA	TRBD2	TRBJ2-3	CSVEGGSAGATDTQYF	TGCAGCGTTGAAGGGGGGAGCGCGGGAGCGACAGATACGCAGTATTTT
14	TRBV5-8	NA	NA	TRBJ2-7	CASSFAQNSYEQYF	TGTGCCAGCAGCTTTGCACAGAACTCCTACGAGCAGTACTTC
13	TRBV7-2	NA	TRBD2	TRBJ2-7	CASSSAGAYEQYF	TGTGCCAGCAGTTCCGCGGGGGCCTACGAGCAGTACTTC
11	TRBV5-1	NA	NA	TRBJ1-2	CASSSGDGYTF	TGCGCCAGCAGCTCAGGGGATGGCTACACCTTC
17	TRBV4-1	NA	TRBD1	TRBJ1-3	CASSRKTTGEAGNTIYF	TGCGCCAGCAGCCGAAAAACAACAGGGGAAGCAGGAAACACCATATATTTT
16	TRBV21-1	NA	NA	TRBJ2-1	CASGRWGASSYNEQFF	TGTGCCAGCGGACGGTGGGGCGCCTCCTCCTACAATGAGCAGTTCTTC
18	TRBV25-1	NA	NA	TRBJ2-1	CASSEYRGVADSYNEQFF	TGTGCCAGCAGCGAATATCGAGGGGTAGCGGACTCCTACAATGAGCAGTTCTTC
16	TRBV9	NA	TRBD2	TRBJ2-5	CASSVRGLAGLETQYF	TGTGCCAGCAGCGTACGAGGACTAGCGGGTCTCGAGACCCAGTACTTC
15	TRBV5-1	few	TRBD1	TRBJ1-4	CASSRTGGSDEKLFF	TGCGCCAGCAGCAGGACAGGGGGGAGCGATGAAAAACTGTTTTTT
15	TRBV27	NA	TRBD1	TRBJ1-4	CASSSRGLEVEKLFF	TGTGCCAGCAGTTCCAGGGGGCTCGAGGTTGAAAAACTGTTTTTT
14	TRBV30	NA	TRBD2	TRBJ2-1	CAWSVGLAVNEQFF	TGTGCCTGGAGTGTCGGACTAGCGGTCAATGAGCAGTTCTTC
17	TRBV25-1	NA	TRBD2	TRBJ2-7	CASSDPLTSGLPYEQYF	TGTGCCAGCAGTGACCCCTTGACTAGCGGGCTTCCCTACGAGCAGTACTTC
13	TRBV30	NA	NA	TRBJ1-1	CAWSVTWTAPAFF	TGTGCCTGGAGCGTAACATGGACTGCCCCTGCTTTCTTT
15	TRBV7-6	NA	NA	TRBJ2-1	CASSIGQSNLNEQFF	TGTGCCAGCAGCATCGGACAGAGTAACCTCAATGAGCAGTTCTTC
15	TRBV28	NA	TRBD1	TRBJ2-7	CASSYAGQGSYEQYF	TGTGCCAGCAGTTACGCGGGACAGGGTTCCTACGAGCAGTACTTC
15	TRBV4-3	NA	TRBD1	TRBJ1-1	CASSQAHRGLTEAFF	TGCGCCAGCAGCCAAGCTCACAGGGGGCTTACTGAAGCTTTCTTT
15	TRBV4-3	NA	TRBD1	TRBJ1-3	CASSQGRGTGNTIYF	TGCGCCAGCAGCCAAGGCAGGGGGACTGGAAACACCATATATTTT
11	TRBV20-1	once	TRBD1	TRBJ1-2	CSARGIYGYTF	TGCAGTGCCAGGGGGATCTATGGCTACACCTTC
14	TRBV5-6	once	TRBD1	TRBJ1-5	CASSLDRGNQPQHF	TGTGCCAGCAGCTTGGACAGGGGGAATCAGCCCCAGCATTTT
16	TRBV7-4	NA	TRBD1	TRBJ2-4	CASSRDRFLAKNIQYF	TGTGCCAGCAGCCGGGACAGGTTCCTTGCCAAAAACATTCAGTACTTC
16	TRBV15	NA	NA	TRBJ1-5	CATSTGGGWGNQPQHF	TGTGCCACCAGCACGGGTGGCGGATGGGGCAATCAGCCCCAGCATTTT
13	TRBV7-2	NA	NA	TRBJ2-7	CASSIEGFYEQYF	TGTGCCAGCAGCATTGAGGGTTTCTACGAGCAGTACTTC
15	TRBV9	NA	NA	TRBJ2-3	CASSPQGGGADTQYF	TGTGCCAGCAGCCCTCAGGGCGGGGGCGCAGATACGCAGTATTTT
15	TRBV5-4	NA	TRBD1	TRBJ1-6	CASSVGTGDNSPLHF	TGTGCCAGCAGCGTGGGGACAGGGGATAATTCACCCCTCCACTTT
13	TRBV7-9	NA	TRBD1	TRBJ2-7	CASSYRGPYEQYF	TGTGCCAGCAGCTACAGGGGTCCCTACGAGCAGTACTTC
12	TRBV29-1	NA	NA	TRBJ2-4	CSVGGSTNIQYF	TGCAGCGTGGGGGGTAGCACAAACATTCAGTACTTC
20	TRBV12-5	NA	NA	TRBJ2-2	CASGLNPEPWAGSNTGELFF	TGTGCTAGTGGTTTAAACCCCGAACCCTGGGCAGGGTCGAACACCGGGGAGCTGTTTTTT
16	TRBV5-1	NA	TRBD1	TRBJ1-4	CASSDQGVPTNEKLFF	TGCGCCAGCAGCGACCAGGGGGTTCCAACTAATGAAAAACTGTTTTTT
18	TRBV12-5	NA	TRBD1	TRBJ1-1	CATPQVRGQGEGSTEAFF	TGTGCTACCCCGCAAGTCAGGGGACAGGGGGAAGGGAGCACTGAAGCTTTCTTT
14	TRBV7-9	NA	NA	TRBJ1-1	CASSSAALNTEAFF	TGTGCCAGCAGCTCCGCGGCGTTGAACACTGAAGCTTTCTTT
16	TRBV11-2	NA	NA	TRBJ2-2	CASADLGGGPTGELFF	TGTGCCAGCGCCGATTTAGGCGGGGGCCCCACCGGGGAGCTGTTTTTT
12	TRBV7-2	NA	NA	TRBJ1-1	CASSDRNTEAFF	TGTGCCAGCAGCGACAGGAACACTGAAGCTTTCTTT